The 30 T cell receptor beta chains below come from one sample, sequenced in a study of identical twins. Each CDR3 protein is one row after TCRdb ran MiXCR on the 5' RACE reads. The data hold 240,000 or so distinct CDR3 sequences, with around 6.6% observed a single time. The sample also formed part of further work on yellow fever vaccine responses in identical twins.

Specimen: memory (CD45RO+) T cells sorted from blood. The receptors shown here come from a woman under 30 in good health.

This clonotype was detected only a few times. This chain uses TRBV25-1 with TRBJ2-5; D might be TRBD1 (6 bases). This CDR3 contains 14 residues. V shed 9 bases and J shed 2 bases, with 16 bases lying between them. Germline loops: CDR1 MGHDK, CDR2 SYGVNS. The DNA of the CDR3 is TGTGCCAGTTCTCGGGGACAAGAACAAGAGACCCAGTACTTC. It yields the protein CASSRGQEQETQYF.

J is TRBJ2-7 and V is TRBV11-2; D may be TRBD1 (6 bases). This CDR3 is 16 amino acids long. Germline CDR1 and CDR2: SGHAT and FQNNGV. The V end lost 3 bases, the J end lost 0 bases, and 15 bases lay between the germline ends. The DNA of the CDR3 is TGTGCCAGCAGCTTCGAGGGTCAGGGGCTCTCCTACGAGCAGTACGTC. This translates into CASSFEGQGLSYEQYV.

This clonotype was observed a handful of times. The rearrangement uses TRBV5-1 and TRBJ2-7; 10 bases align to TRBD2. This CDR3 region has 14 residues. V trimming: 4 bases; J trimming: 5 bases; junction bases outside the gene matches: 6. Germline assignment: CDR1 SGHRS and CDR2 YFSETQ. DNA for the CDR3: TGCGCCAGCAGCGCCGGACTAGCGGTCCACGAGCAGTACTTC. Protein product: CASSAGLAVHEQYF.

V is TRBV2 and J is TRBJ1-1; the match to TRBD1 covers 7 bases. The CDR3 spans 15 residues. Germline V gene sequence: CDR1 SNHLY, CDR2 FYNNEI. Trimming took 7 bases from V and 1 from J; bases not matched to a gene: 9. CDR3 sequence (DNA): TGTGCCAGCACTACCCAGGGACAGACGAACACTGAAGCTTTCTTT. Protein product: CASTTQGQTNTEAFF.

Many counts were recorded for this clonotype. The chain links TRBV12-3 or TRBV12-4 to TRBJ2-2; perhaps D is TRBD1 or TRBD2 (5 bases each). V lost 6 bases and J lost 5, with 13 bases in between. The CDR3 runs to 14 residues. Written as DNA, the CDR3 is TGTGCCAGCAGCCGGGACCTCGGGACCGGGGAGCTGTTTTTT. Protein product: CASSRDLGTGELFF.

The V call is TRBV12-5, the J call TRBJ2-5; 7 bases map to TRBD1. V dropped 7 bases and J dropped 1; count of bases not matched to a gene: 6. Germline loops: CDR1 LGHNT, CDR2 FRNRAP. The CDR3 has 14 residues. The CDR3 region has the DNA TGTGCTAGTGCCCGGGACAGAACCCAAGAGACCCAGTACTTC. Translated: CASARDRTQETQYF. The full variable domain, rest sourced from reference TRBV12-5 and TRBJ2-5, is DARVTQTPRHKVTEMGQEVTMRCQPILGHNTVFWYRQTMMQGLELLAYFRNRAPLDDSGMPKDRFSAEMPDATLATLKIQPSEPRDSAVYFCASARDRTQETQYFGPGTRLLVL.

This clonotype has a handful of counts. The CDR3 DNA is TGTGCCAGCAGTGATCGGGGAATTGCCGGGGAGCTGTTTTTT. Translated, it gives CASSDRGIAGELFF. This chain links TRBV6-4 with TRBJ2-2; TRBD2 is a possible D gene (5 bases). V lost 3 bases and J 6 bases, leaving 11 bases between the germline ends. CDR1 is MRHNA, CDR2 SNTAGT, per germline. There are 14 residues in the CDR3.

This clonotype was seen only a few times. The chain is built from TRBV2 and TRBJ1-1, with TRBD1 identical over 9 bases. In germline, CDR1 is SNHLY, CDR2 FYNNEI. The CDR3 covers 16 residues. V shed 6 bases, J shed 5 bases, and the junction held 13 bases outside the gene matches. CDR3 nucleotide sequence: TGTGCCAGCAGAGACCGGACAGGGGAGAGGGAAACTGAAGCTTTCTTT. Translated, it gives CASRDRTGERETEAFF.

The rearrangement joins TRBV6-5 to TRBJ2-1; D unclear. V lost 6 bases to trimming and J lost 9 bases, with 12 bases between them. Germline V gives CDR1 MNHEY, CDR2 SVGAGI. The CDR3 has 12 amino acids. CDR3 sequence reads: CASSQLGGEQFF. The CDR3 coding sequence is TGTGCCAGCAGCCAATTGGGTGGTGAGCAGTTCTTC.

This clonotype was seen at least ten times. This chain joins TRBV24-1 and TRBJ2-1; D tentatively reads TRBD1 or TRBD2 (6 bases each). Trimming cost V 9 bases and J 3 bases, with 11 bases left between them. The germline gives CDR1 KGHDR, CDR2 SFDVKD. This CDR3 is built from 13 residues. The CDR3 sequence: CATGGTNYNEQFF. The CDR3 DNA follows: TGTGCCACCGGGGGGACAAACTACAATGAGCAGTTCTTC.

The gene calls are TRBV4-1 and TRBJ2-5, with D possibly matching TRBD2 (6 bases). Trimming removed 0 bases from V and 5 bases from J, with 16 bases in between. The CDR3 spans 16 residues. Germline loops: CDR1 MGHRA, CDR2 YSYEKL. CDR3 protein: CASSQDSTRGGETQYF. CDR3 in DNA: TGCGCCAGCAGCCAAGATTCTACCCGAGGAGGGGAGACCCAGTACTTC.

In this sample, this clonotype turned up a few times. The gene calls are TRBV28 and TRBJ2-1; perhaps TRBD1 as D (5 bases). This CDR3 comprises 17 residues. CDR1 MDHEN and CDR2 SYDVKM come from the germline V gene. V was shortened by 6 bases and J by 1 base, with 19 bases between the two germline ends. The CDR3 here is CASSPPLGAGSYNEQFF. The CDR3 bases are TGTGCCAGCAGCCCTCCCTTAGGGGCCGGATCCTACAATGAGCAGTTCTTC.

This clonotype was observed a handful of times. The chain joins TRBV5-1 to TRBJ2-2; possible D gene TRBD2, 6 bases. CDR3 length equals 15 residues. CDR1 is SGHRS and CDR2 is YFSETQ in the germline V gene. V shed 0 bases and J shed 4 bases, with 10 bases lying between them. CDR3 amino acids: CASSLVATSTGELFF. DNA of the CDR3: TGCGCCAGCAGCTTGGTTGCGACTAGCACCGGGGAGCTGTTTTTT.

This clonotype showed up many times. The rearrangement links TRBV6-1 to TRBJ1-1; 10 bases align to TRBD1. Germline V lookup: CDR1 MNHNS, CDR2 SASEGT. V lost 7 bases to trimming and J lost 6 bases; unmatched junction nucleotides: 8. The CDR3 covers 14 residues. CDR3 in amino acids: CASTRQGAVAEAFF. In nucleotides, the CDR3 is TGTGCCAGCACCCGACAGGGGGCGGTCGCTGAAGCTTTCTTT.

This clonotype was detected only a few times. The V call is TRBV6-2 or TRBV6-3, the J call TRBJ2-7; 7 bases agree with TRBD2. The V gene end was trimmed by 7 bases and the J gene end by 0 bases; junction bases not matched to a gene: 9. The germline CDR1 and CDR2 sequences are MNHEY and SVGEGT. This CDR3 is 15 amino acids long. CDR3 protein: CASIPGGGPSYEQYF. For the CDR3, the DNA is TGTGCCAGCATCCCTGGGGGGGGACCCTCCTACGAGCAGTACTTC.

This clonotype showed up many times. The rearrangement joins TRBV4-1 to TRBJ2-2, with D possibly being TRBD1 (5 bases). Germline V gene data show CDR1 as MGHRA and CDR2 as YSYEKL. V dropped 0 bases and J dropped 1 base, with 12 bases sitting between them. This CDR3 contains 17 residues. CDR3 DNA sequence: TGCGCCAGCAGCCAAGATCGTAGACAGCGGAACACCGGGGAGCTGTTTTTT. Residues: CASSQDRRQRNTGELFF.

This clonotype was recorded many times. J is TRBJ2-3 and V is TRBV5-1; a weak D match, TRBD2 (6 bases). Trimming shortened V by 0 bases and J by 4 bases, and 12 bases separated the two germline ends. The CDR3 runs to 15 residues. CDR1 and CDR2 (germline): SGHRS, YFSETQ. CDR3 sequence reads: CASSLGRGAADTQYF. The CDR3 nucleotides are TGCGCCAGCAGCTTGGGGAGGGGCGCGGCAGATACGCAGTATTTT.

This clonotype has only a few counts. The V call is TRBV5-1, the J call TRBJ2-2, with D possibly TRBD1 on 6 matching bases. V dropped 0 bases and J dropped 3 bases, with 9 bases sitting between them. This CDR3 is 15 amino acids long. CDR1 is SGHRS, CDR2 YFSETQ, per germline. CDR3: CASSLAQGHTGELFF. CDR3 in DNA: TGCGCCAGCAGCTTGGCCCAGGGGCACACCGGGGAGCTGTTTTTT.

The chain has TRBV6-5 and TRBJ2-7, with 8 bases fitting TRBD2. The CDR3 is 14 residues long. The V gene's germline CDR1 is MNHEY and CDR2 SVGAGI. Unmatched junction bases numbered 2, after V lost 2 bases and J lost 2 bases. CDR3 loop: CASSYTSGPYEQYF. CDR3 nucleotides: TGTGCCAGCAGTTACACTAGCGGACCCTACGAGCAGTACTTC.

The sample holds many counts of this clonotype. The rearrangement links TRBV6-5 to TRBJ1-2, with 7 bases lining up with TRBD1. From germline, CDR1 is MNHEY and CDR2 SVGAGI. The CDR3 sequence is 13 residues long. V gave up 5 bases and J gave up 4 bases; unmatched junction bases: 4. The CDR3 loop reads CASSLDRAYGYTF. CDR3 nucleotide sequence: TGTGCCAGCAGTCTCGACAGGGCCTATGGCTACACCTTC.

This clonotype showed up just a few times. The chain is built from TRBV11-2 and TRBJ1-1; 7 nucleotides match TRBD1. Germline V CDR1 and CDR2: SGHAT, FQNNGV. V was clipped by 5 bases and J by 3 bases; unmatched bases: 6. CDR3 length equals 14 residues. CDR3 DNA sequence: TGTGCCAGCAGCCCAGGACAGGTTGACACTGAAGCTTTCTTT. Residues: CASSPGQVDTEAFF. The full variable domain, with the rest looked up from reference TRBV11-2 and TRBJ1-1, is EAGVAQSPRYKIIEKRQSVAFWCNPISGHATLYWYQQILGQGPKLLIQFQNNGVVDDSQLPKDRFSAERLKGVDSTLKIQPAKLEDSAVYLCASSPGQVDTEAFFGQGTRLTVV.

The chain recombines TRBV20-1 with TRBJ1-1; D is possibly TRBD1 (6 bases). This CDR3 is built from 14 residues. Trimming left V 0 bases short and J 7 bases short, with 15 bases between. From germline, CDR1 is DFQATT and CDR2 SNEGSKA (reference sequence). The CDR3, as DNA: TGCAGTGCTAGAGATGGGACCCAGGGGTATGAAGCTTTCTTT. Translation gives CSARDGTQGYEAFF.

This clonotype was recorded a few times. CDR3 sequence (DNA): TGCAGTGCTAGAGTGCGGGGCACAGATACGCAGTATTTT. This encodes CSARVRGTDTQYF. The chain combines TRBV20-1 with TRBJ2-3; D is possibly TRBD2 (5 bases). Germline V gene data show CDR1 as DFQATT and CDR2 as SNEGSKA (reference sequence). Trimming cost V 1 base and J 1 base, with 6 bases left between them. This CDR3 region has 13 residues.

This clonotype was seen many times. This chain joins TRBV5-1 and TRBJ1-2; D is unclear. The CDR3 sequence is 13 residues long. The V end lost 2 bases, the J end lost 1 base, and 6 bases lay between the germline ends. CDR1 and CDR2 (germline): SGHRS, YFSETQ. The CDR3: CASSFTDNYGYTF. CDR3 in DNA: TGCGCCAGCAGCTTTACCGATAACTATGGCTACACCTTC.

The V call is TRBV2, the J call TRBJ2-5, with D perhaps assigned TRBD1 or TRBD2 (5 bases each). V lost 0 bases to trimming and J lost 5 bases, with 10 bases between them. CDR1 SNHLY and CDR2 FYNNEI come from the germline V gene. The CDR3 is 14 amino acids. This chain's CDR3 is CASSEADGAETQYF. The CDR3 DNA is TGTGCCAGCAGTGAAGCAGACGGGGCTGAGACCCAGTACTTC.

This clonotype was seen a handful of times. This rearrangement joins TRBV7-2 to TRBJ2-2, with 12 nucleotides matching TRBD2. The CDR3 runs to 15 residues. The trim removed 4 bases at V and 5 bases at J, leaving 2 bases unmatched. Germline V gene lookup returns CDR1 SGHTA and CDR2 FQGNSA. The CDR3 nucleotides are TGTGCCAGCAGCTCTAGCGGGGGGGCGACCGGGGAGCTGTTTTTT. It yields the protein CASSSSGGATGELFF.

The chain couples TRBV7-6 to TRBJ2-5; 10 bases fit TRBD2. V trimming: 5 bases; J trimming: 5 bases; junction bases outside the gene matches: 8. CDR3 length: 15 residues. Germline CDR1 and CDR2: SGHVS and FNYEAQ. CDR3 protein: CASSKGTSARETQYF. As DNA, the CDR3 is TGTGCCAGCAGCAAAGGGACTAGCGCAAGGGAGACCCAGTACTTC.

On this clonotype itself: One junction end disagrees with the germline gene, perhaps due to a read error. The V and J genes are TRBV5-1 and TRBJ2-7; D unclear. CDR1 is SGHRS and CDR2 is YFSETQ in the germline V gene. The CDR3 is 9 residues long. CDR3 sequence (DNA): TGCGTCAGCGTAGACGAGCAGTACTTC. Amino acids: CVSVDEQYF.

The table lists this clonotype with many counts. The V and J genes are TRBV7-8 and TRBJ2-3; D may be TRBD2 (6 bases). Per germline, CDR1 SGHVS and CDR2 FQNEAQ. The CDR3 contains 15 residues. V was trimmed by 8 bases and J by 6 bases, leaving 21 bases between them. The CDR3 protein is CASGTQGGSVDTQYF. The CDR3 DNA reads TGTGCCAGCGGCACCCAAGGAGGGTCGGTGGATACGCAGTATTTT.

The CDR3 is CASSAVAGYEQYV. The DNA of the CDR3 is TGTGCCAGCAGCGCTGTGGCAGGCTACGAGCAGTACGTC. V gene TRBV11-2 combines with J gene TRBJ2-7; no definite D call. Between the trimmed V and J ends, which lost 5 bases and 3 bases, there was a span of 11 bases. The CDR3 is 13 amino acids. Germline assignment: CDR1 SGHAT and CDR2 FQNNGV.